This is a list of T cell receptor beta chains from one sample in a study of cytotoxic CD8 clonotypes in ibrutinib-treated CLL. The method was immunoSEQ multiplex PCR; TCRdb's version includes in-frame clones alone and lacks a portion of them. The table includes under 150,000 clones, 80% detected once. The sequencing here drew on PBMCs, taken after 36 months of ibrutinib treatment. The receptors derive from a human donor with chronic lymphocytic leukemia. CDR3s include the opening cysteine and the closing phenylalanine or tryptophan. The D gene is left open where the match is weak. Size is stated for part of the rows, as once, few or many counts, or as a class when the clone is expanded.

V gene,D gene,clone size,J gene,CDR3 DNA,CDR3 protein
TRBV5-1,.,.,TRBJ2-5,TGCGCCAGCAGCTTGGTTAGCTACCAAGAGACCCAGTACTTC,CASSLVSYQETQYF
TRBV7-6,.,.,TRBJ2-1,TGTGCCAGCAGCTTACTGGCGGGGTACAATGAGCAGTTCTTC,CASSLLAGYNEQFF
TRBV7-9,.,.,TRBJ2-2,TGTGCCAGCAGCTTAGTTCCAATGGAGCTGTTTTTT,CASSLVPMELFF
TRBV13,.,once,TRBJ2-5,TGTGCCAGCAGCGACACTATTGGAGGTGGCGAGACCCAGTACTTC,CASSDTIGGGETQYF
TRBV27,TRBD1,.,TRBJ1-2,TGTGCCTCCCAGGGACAGGGGAACTATGGCTACACCTTC,CASQGQGNYGYTF
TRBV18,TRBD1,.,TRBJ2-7,TGTGCCAGCTCACCCAGACAGGGGACCTACGAGCAGTACTTC,CASSPRQGTYEQYF
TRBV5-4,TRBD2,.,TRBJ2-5,TGTGCCAGCAGCTTGGCCAGCGCGGGGGGCTTTCGGAGAGAGACCCAGTACTTC,CASSLASAGGFRRETQYF
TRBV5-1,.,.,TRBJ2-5,TGCGCCAGCAGCTTGGCCGAGGAGACCCAGTACTTC,CASSLAEETQYF
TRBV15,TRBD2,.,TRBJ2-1,TGTGCCACCAGCAGAGGGCGGGGGGGCCCGGATGAGCAGTTCTTC,CATSRGRGGPDEQFF
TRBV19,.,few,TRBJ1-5,TGTGCCAGTAGTATTCCGGTTTATAGCAATCAGCCCCAGCATTTT,CASSIPVYSNQPQHF
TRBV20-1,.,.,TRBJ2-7,TGCAGTGCTAGTCGGGTCTACGAGCAGTACTTC,CSASRVYEQYF
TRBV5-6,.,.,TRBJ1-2,TGTGCCAGCAGCCCGAAGCACTATGGCTACACCTTC,CASSPKHYGYTF
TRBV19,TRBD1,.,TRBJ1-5,TGTGCCAGTCGCCTCGGGACAGCAACGTATCAGCCCCAGCATTTT,CASRLGTATYQPQHF
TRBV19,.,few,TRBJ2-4,TGTGCCAGTAGTATCCGGAGTTCGGACATTCAGTACTTC,CASSIRSSDIQYF
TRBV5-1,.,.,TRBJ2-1,TGCGCCAGTGGCGCCCCGACCTACAATGAGCAGTTCTTC,CASGAPTYNEQFF
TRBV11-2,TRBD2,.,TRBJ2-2,TGTGCCAGCAGCTTAGAACTAGCGGAAAACACCGGGGAGCTGTTTTTT,CASSLELAENTGELFF
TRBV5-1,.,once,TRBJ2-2,TGCGCCAGCAGCTTGTGGGGGGCGAGCACCGGGGAGCTGTTTTTT,CASSLWGASTGELFF
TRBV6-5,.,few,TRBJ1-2,TGTGCCAGCAGGAGGGACGGGGACTATGGCTACACCTTC,CASRRDGDYGYTF